The rows below give T cell receptor beta chains drawn from one sample of a study of OX40 agonist ivuxolimab in advanced cancers. Here immunoSEQ multiplex PCR was the method, and the copy in TCRdb shows in-frame clones only, minus some. Of 40,000 to 45,000 clones in the sample, 80% were seen once. Sequences were derived from CD4+ or CD8+ T cells sorted from blood, sampled in a trial of the OX40 agonist ivuxolimab. The receptors were sampled from an adult with an advanced solid tumor such as melanoma, head and neck, liver or kidney cancer. Both conserved end residues are part of each CDR3. A D gene is named only where the DNA matches it firmly. Size tells how often a clone was seen (once, few, many) or the class of an expanded clone, and some rows leave it out.

NA	TRBJ1-1	TRBV9	NA	TGTGCCAGCAGCGTAGGGGGCTGGGACTATGAGACTGAAGCTTTCTTT	CASSVGGWDYETEAFF
once	TRBJ2-3	TRBV5-1	TRBD2	TGCGCCAGCAGTTCTAGCGGGAGGTACACAGATACGCAGTATTTT	CASSSSGRYTDTQYF
NA	TRBJ2-1	TRBV5-6	NA	TGTGCCAGCAGCTTTGTCCCTTCGAGCTCCTACAATGAGCAGTTCTTC	CASSFVPSSSYNEQFF
NA	TRBJ2-3	TRBV7-9	NA	TGTGCCAGCAGACCACGGTGGCGGGATAGCACAGATACGCAGTATTTT	CASRPRWRDSTDTQYF
NA	TRBJ2-3	TRBV29-1	TRBD1	TGCAGCGTGGGGGCGACAGGGACACACACAGATACGCAGTATTTT	CSVGATGTHTDTQYF
NA	TRBJ2-2	TRBV5-1	TRBD2	TGCGCCAGCAGCTTGGGTCTAGCGGGAGTGAGCACCGGGGAGCTGTTTTTT	CASSLGLAGVSTGELFF
NA	TRBJ2-7	TRBV5-1	TRBD1	TGCGCCAGCAGCAATGGACAGGGGGCAACCTACGAGCAGTACTTC	CASSNGQGATYEQYF
NA	TRBJ2-5	TRBV4-1	TRBD2	TGCGCCAGCAGCCAAAATAGCGGGAGGGCCGGGGAGACCCAGTACTTC	CASSQNSGRAGETQYF
once	TRBJ2-3	TRBV21-1	NA	TGTGCCAGCAGCAAAGGGGACGTAGCGTATCCCAGAGGCACAGATACGCAGTATTTT	CASSKGDVAYPRGTDTQYF
NA	TRBJ1-1	TRBV28	NA	TGTGCCAGCAGTTTAACCAGGGCTGAAGCTTTCTTT	CASSLTRAEAFF
NA	TRBJ1-1	TRBV28	NA	TGTGCCAGCAGTTTGAGGGTCACTGAAGCTTTCTTT	CASSLRVTEAFF
NA	TRBJ1-1	TRBV29-1	NA	TGCAGCGTTGGTGCGGGACGGGAAGCTTTCTTT	CSVGAGREAFF
few	TRBJ2-7	TRBV18	TRBD1	TGTGCCAGCTCACCACTCGCGGGACAGGGGTACTACGAGCAGTACTTC	CASSPLAGQGYYEQYF
NA	TRBJ1-4	TRBV28	NA	TGTGCCAGCAGTTTACAAGGGGCCGGGGAAAAACTGTTTTTT	CASSLQGAGEKLFF
NA	TRBJ2-5	TRBV7-9	TRBD2	TGTGCCAGCAGCTTATCTAGGCTAGCGGGAGGGCCGAAGACCCAGTACTTC	CASSLSRLAGGPKTQYF
NA	TRBJ2-1	TRBV19	TRBD1	TGTGCCAGTAGTATAGATCAGCAGGACAGGGATTACTACAATGAGCAGTTCTTC	CASSIDQQDRDYYNEQFF
NA	TRBJ2-7	TRBV5-8	TRBD2	TGTGCCAGCAGCTTCTGGGGACTAGCGGGAAGGAAGCAGTACTTC	CASSFWGLAGRKQYF
NA	TRBJ2-7	TRBV20-1	NA	TGCAGTGTCTCCGGCTACGAGCAGTACTTC	CSVSGYEQYF
once	TRBJ2-2	TRBV5-1	TRBD2	TGCGCCAGCAGCTTGGCCGGACTAGGCACCGGGGAGCTGTTTTTT	CASSLAGLGTGELFF
NA	TRBJ2-5	TRBV5-1	NA	TGCGCCAGCAACTCGGACGGGGGAGGAGAGACCCAGTACTTC	CASNSDGGGETQYF
NA	TRBJ1-2	TRBV6-1	TRBD1	TGTGCCAGCATCGGGGGGCAGGGGGTAAACTATGGCTACACCTTC	CASIGGQGVNYGYTF
NA	TRBJ2-5	TRBV5-1	TRBD2	TGCGCCAGCAGCCTTGGACTAGCGGGAGTGGGGTGGGAGACCCAGTACTTC	CASSLGLAGVGWETQYF
NA	TRBJ1-5	TRBV30	NA	TGTGCCTGGGCAGGGTCCTTTAGCAATCAGCCCCAGCATTTT	CAWAGSFSNQPQHF
NA	TRBJ1-3	TRBV5-1	NA	TGCGCCAGCAGCCAAACAGGTCTCTCTGGAAACACCATATATTTT	CASSQTGLSGNTIYF
once	TRBJ2-7	TRBV4-3	NA	TGCGCCAGCAGCCAGGATCCGGGACCCCCCTACGAGCAGTACTTC	CASSQDPGPPYEQYF
NA	TRBJ2-5	TRBV19	TRBD1	TGTGCCAGTAGTTCACCATCGGGACAGGGGGGAGAGACCCAGTACTTC	CASSSPSGQGGETQYF
NA	TRBJ2-3	TRBV7-9	NA	TGTGCCAGCAGCCCGGGACACGGGGGGGATACGCAGTATTTT	CASSPGHGGDTQYF
NA	TRBJ1-6	TRBV28	NA	TGTGCCAGCAAATATGGACAGAGAGTTTCACCCCTCCACTTT	CASKYGQRVSPLHF
NA	TRBJ1-2	TRBV14	TRBD1	TGTGCCAGCAGCCAAGCAGGGGGTGGTGGCTACACCTTC	CASSQAGGGGYTF
NA	TRBJ2-3	TRBV5-5	NA	TGTGCCAGCAGCTTGGAGTGGGGGTCAGATACGCAGTATTTT	CASSLEWGSDTQYF
NA	TRBJ1-2	TRBV10-1	NA	TGCGCCAGCAGTGAGAATTATGGCTACACCTTC	CASSENYGYTF
NA	TRBJ2-3	TRBV5-1	TRBD2	TGCGCCAGCAGCCCCGGAGGGACTAGAAACACAGATACGCAGTATTTT	CASSPGGTRNTDTQYF
NA	TRBJ1-2	TRBV5-1	TRBD1	TGCGCCAGCAGCTTGGACGGGACAGGGTACGGCTACACCTTC	CASSLDGTGYGYTF
once	TRBJ2-7	TRBV2	TRBD2	TGTGCCAGCAGGCGGGGAGGGTCCGAGCAGTACTTC	CASRRGGSEQYF
NA	TRBJ2-7	TRBV6-1	TRBD1	TGTGCCAGCAGTGAAGCGCTTCGGGGACAGGACTCCTACGAGCAGTACTTC	CASSEALRGQDSYEQYF
NA	TRBJ2-1	TRBV29-1	NA	TGCAGCGTTGTATACCGGAATGAGCAGTTCTTC	CSVVYRNEQFF
NA	TRBJ1-4	TRBV6-5	NA	TGTGCCAGCAGTTACTCCTACCTAGGTGAAAAACTGTTTTTT	CASSYSYLGEKLFF
NA	TRBJ1-1	TRBV5-1	NA	TGCGCCAGCAGCTTGGCCTCTGGGCCGACTGAAGCTTTCTTT	CASSLASGPTEAFF
once	TRBJ1-5	TRBV2	NA	TGTGCCAGCAGTGCAACCGGGACCCTCGCTTCTCAGCCCCAGCATTTT	CASSATGTLASQPQHF
NA	TRBJ1-1	TRBV11-1	TRBD1	TGTGCCAGCAGCTCCCGGACAGGGGGCACTGAAGCTTTCTTT	CASSSRTGGTEAFF
NA	TRBJ2-7	TRBV2	TRBD1	TGTGCCAGCAGTCCGGGACAGGTTGGAGAGCAGTACTTC	CASSPGQVGEQYF
NA	TRBJ1-1	TRBV5-6	NA	TGTGCCAGCAGCTTGGGACAGACATACACTGAAGCTTTCTTT	CASSLGQTYTEAFF
NA	TRBJ1-1	TRBV9	TRBD1	TGTGCCAGCAGCGTAGGGGCAGGGGGCCGGGTTGAAGCTTTCTTT	CASSVGAGGRVEAFF
NA	TRBJ1-4	TRBV4-3	NA	TGCGCCAGCAGCCAAGAATCCGGGTCCGGGGGTGAAAAACTGTTTTTT	CASSQESGSGGEKLFF
NA	TRBJ2-7	TRBV2	NA	TGTGCCAGCATCAGACAGTCCTCCGGCGAGCAGTACTTC	CASIRQSSGEQYF
NA	TRBJ1-1	TRBV28	NA	TGTGCCAGCGCCTCTCCTTTCCCGGGAACTCCCACAGCTTTCTTT	CASASPFPGTPTAFF
NA	TRBJ1-5	TRBV29-1	NA	TGCAGCGTTGAGGAGGACACCAATCAGCCCCAGCATTTT	CSVEEDTNQPQHF
once	TRBJ2-7	TRBV5-1	NA	TGCGCCAGCAGCTTGGGGGCGGGCAGCTCCTACGAGCAGTACTTC	CASSLGAGSSYEQYF
NA	TRBJ2-7	TRBV4-1	TRBD2	TGCGCCAGCAGCCTAACCGGGACTAGCCGACCGGTTGTTGGCTTC	CASSLTGTSRPVVGF
once	TRBJ1-1	TRBV5-1	NA	TGCGCCAGCAGCTTGGACAGATCGAACACTGAAGCTTTCTTT	CASSLDRSNTEAFF
NA	TRBJ2-5	TRBV2	NA	TGTGCCAGCAGTGTATTCGGAAACCAAGAGACCCAGTACTTC	CASSVFGNQETQYF
NA	TRBJ2-1	TRBV27	TRBD1	TGTGCCAGCAGTTTAAGCGGGGGACAGGGGGCCTATGAGCAGTTCTTC	CASSLSGGQGAYEQFF